This is a list of T cell receptor beta chains from one sample in a study of regulatory T cells in long-lasting Graves disease. MiXCR, run by TCRdb on the multiplex PCR reads, gives a single entry per CDR3 protein. The sample has roughly 610,000 distinct CDR3 sequences, less than 20% seen once. The data were also submitted as part of a second study, on T cells in Graves' hyperthyroidism and ophthalmopathy.

The sequenced sample was peripheral blood mononuclear cells (PBMCs), obtained at new diagnosis, from a patient treated with antithyroid drugs. The receptors come from a woman aged 30 to 39 with Graves disease. Both conserved end residues are part of each CDR3. Fields, in order: CDR3 length, J gene, D gene, V gene, clone size, CDR3 DNA, CDR3 protein. D genes are given only for firm matches. Expanded clones get a size class; other rows say once, few or many, or leave the size out.

CDR3 length: 13; J gene: TRBJ1-2; D gene: TRBD1; V gene: TRBV11-1; clone size: NA; CDR3 DNA: TGTGCCAGCAGCTCCAGGGGGCCGGATGGCTACACCTTC; CDR3 protein: CASSSRGPDGYTF
CDR3 length: 16; J gene: TRBJ1-2; D gene: NA; V gene: TRBV5-1; clone size: few; CDR3 DNA: TGCGCCAGCAGCTTAGGCGTGGAGGGGGGCGATGGTGGCTACACCTTC; CDR3 protein: CASSLGVEGGDGGYTF
CDR3 length: 12; J gene: TRBJ1-1; D gene: NA; V gene: TRBV29-1; clone size: few; CDR3 DNA: TGCAGCGCCGGTGGGATGAACACTGAAGCTTTCTTT; CDR3 protein: CSAGGMNTEAFF
CDR3 length: 17; J gene: TRBJ1-3; D gene: NA; V gene: TRBV3-1; clone size: few; CDR3 DNA: TGTGCCAGCAGCAAGAATCGGGACCTTCGTTCCCTAAACACCATATATTTT; CDR3 protein: CASSKNRDLRSLNTIYF
CDR3 length: 13; J gene: TRBJ1-1; D gene: TRBD1; V gene: TRBV7-2; clone size: many; CDR3 DNA: TGTGCCAGCAGCTGGGACAGCCCGACTGAAGCTTTCTTT; CDR3 protein: CASSWDSPTEAFF
CDR3 length: 14; J gene: TRBJ2-7; D gene: TRBD1; V gene: TRBV20-1; clone size: few; CDR3 DNA: TGCAGTGCTAGAGCCGGGACAGGGGCGGACGAGCAGTACTTC; CDR3 protein: CSARAGTGADEQYF
CDR3 length: 19; J gene: TRBJ2-4; D gene: NA; V gene: TRBV6-2/TRBV6-3; clone size: many; CDR3 DNA: TGTGCCAGCAGTAAGAGTCAGCCTCCGGGACACGGAGCCAAAAACATTCAGTACTTC; CDR3 protein: CASSKSQPPGHGAKNIQYF
CDR3 length: 13; J gene: TRBJ1-2; D gene: NA; V gene: TRBV24-1; clone size: few; CDR3 DNA: TGTGCCACCAGTGATTCCACAGGGCCCGGCTACACCTTC; CDR3 protein: CATSDSTGPGYTF
CDR3 length: 12; J gene: TRBJ2-7; D gene: NA; V gene: TRBV15; clone size: NA; CDR3 DNA: TGTGCCACCAGCAGAGATACGTACGAGCAGTACTTC; CDR3 protein: CATSRDTYEQYF
CDR3 length: 17; J gene: TRBJ2-6; D gene: TRBD1; V gene: TRBV27; clone size: once; CDR3 DNA: TGTGCCAGCAGTTCTCGACAGGGAGTAGGTGGGGCCAACGTCCTGACTTTC; CDR3 protein: CASSSRQGVGGANVLTF
CDR3 length: 15; J gene: TRBJ1-6; D gene: TRBD1; V gene: TRBV7-2; clone size: NA; CDR3 DNA: TGTGCCAGCAGCTCCGGACAGGGCCCCAATTCACCCCTCCACTTT; CDR3 protein: CASSSGQGPNSPLHF
CDR3 length: 13; J gene: TRBJ2-7; D gene: TRBD1; V gene: TRBV3-1; clone size: NA; CDR3 DNA: TGTGCCAGCAGCCAAACGAGACAGGGGGAGCAGTACTTC; CDR3 protein: CASSQTRQGEQYF
CDR3 length: 19; J gene: TRBJ1-1; D gene: NA; V gene: TRBV25-1; clone size: many; CDR3 DNA: TGTGCCAGCTGCTGCGAGGCAGGGGCCCGCAGGCCCATGAACACTGAAGCTTTCTTT; CDR3 protein: CASCCEAGARRPMNTEAFF
CDR3 length: 15; J gene: TRBJ1-2; D gene: NA; V gene: TRBV28; clone size: many; CDR3 DNA: TGTGCCAGCAGTTTGGCTCTCGGCGAACTCTATGGCTACACCTTC; CDR3 protein: CASSLALGELYGYTF